This T cell receptor beta chain comes out of a study of CD8 T cells in acute hepatitis C reinfection. Sequencing was performed with immunoSEQ multiplex PCR; in TCRdb, only in-frame clones are kept and a portion is missing. Among tens of thousands of clones listed, approximately 85% were seen once. Time point defined: naive CD8 control sorted from an acute-time-point sample. Germline loops: CDR1 MNHEY, CDR2 SMNVEV (reference sequence). This CDR3 contains 15 residues. V lost 6 bases and J 8 bases, leaving 20 bases between the germline ends. The chain employs TRBV27 and TRBJ2-1; possibly TRBD2 for D (6 bases). Sequencing was carried out using naive CD8+ T cells from PBMCs. The source is a woman between 18 and 30 years old who spontaneously cleared hepatitis C infection. Here the CDR3 reads CASSGGDYREHEQFF. The DNA of the CDR3 is TGTGCCAGCAGCGGCGGGGATTACCGGGAGCATGAGCAGTTCTTC.